A single sample is the source of the 32 T cell receptor beta chains below, sequenced in a study of T-cell reconstitution after alpha-beta-depleted transplantation in children listed by TCRdb under 2016. The library was made by PCR. Sequencer: Illumina HiSeq 2500. TCR library preparation used molecular barcoding, with unique molecular identifiers applied to normalize quantification of the TCRbeta repertoire. Using fastp trimming at Q25 and MiXCR clonotype assembly, TCRdb reanalyzed the public sequencing data and kept in-frame beta chains. Identical CDR3 protein sequences are pooled into one entry, listed with their most common genes and DNA. The sample table shows 190,000 or so distinct CDR3 sequences, and about 14% are seen once. The ten largest clones represent about 13% of the sample. Sequencing used PBMCs from the stem cell graft donor, obtained from the stem cell graft. Every receptor here comes from a human donor who donated a stem cell graft to a child with acute lymphoblastic leukemia.

The CDR3 nucleotides read TGTGCCAGCAGCTCACAACCGCAGACTAGCACAGATACGCAGTATTTT. Translation: CASSSQPQTSTDTQYF. This chain uses TRBV7-1 with TRBJ2-3; no firm D call. TRBV7-1 is an ORF, and what it does is uncertain. The CDR3 consists of 16 residues. Trimming shortened V by 2 bases and J by 0 bases, and 12 bases separated the two germline ends.

The table lists this clonotype with a few counts. It is unclear where the CDR3 begins or ends on the DNA, so no DNA is shown, and the CDR3 is as TCRdb lists it. This chain's CDR3 is CISVPEAYLDYNEQFF. The chain links TRBV7-5 to TRBJ2-1. TRBV7-5 is listed as a pseudogene. Including both end residues, the CDR3 is 16 amino acids long.

This clonotype was observed many times. The chain links TRBV27 to TRBJ2-1; 9 bases fit TRBD2. In germline, CDR1 is MNHEY, CDR2 SMNVEV (reference sequence). This CDR3 comprises 15 residues. V lost 8 bases and J lost 10; bases outside the gene matches: 15. Here the CDR3 reads CASFERGRAEGEQFF. The CDR3 DNA reads TGTGCCAGCTTCGAACGCGGGAGGGCGGAGGGGGAGCAGTTCTTC.

This clonotype was observed at least ten times. The V and J genes are TRBV29-1 and TRBJ2-7; the D gene is possibly TRBD2 (6 bases). The germline CDR1 and CDR2 sequences are SQVTM and ANQGSEA. The CDR3 extends over 13 amino acids. Trimming left V 7 bases short and J 2 bases short, with 15 bases between. This chain's CDR3 is CSAAGRVTYEQYF. The CDR3 region has the DNA TGCAGCGCCGCGGGACGTGTCACCTACGAGCAGTACTTC.

This sequence joins TRBV7-2 and TRBJ2-2; TRBD2 aligns across 10 bases. From germline, CDR1 is SGHTA and CDR2 FQGNSA. There are 19 residues in the CDR3. J lost 1 base, V lost 3 bases, and 11 bases had no gene match. The chain's CDR3 is CASSFYASGRLGNTGELFF. The CDR3, as DNA: TGTGCCAGCAGCTTTTACGCTAGCGGGAGATTGGGGAACACCGGGGAGCTGTTTTTT.

Remarks on this clonotype: Since a much larger clone is just one base distant, this may be a read error. The gene calls are TRBV27 and TRBJ1-2; maybe TRBD1 (6 bases). Germline loops: CDR1 MNHEY, CDR2 SMNVEV (reference sequence). The CDR3 loop spans 14 amino acids. The CDR3 region is CASSRTTGSYGHTF. In DNA form, the CDR3 reads TGTGCCAGCAGTCGTACGACAGGCTCCTATGGCCACACCTTC.

This clonotype appeared many times. The CDR3 spells CSVAGTGGTEAFF. CDR3 DNA: TGCAGCGTTGCCGGGACAGGGGGCACTGAAGCTTTCTTT. V usage is TRBV29-1 and J usage is TRBJ1-1, with TRBD1 matching over 11 bases. V was clipped by 4 bases and J by 4 bases; unmatched bases: 2. The CDR3 sequence is 13 residues long. The germline V gene encodes CDR1 SQVTM and CDR2 ANQGSEA.

The sample holds many counts of this clonotype. The V gene is TRBV7-2, the J gene TRBJ1-1, with TRBD1 matching 7 bases. CDR1 and CDR2 from the germline V gene are SGHTA and FQGNSA. V dropped 6 bases and J dropped 4; count of bases not matched to a gene: 11. The CDR3 has 15 residues. CDR3 region: CASRRRQGSSTEAFF. The CDR3 DNA sequence: TGTGCCAGCAGACGACGACAGGGATCGAGCACTGAAGCTTTCTTT.

This clonotype was counted at least ten times. The chain carries TRBV15 and TRBJ1-2; D uncertain. Looked up from germline, CDR1 is LNHNV and CDR2 is YYDKDF (reference sequence). CDR3 length: 13 residues. Trimming removed 5 bases from V and 1 base from J, with 8 bases in between. The CDR3 DNA is TGTGCCACCAGCGATCGGAGTAACTATGGCTACACCTTC. This codes for CATSDRSNYGYTF.

This clonotype was observed at least ten times. V usage is TRBV11-1 and J usage is TRBJ1-3, with TRBD1 matching over 8 bases. Germline V CDR1 and CDR2: SGHAT, FQDESV (reference sequence). The V segment lost 5 bases and the J segment 4 bases; nucleotides outside the gene matches: 16. The CDR3 sequence is 18 residues long. This CDR3 reads CASSNRDRNPAGGNTIYF. In DNA, the CDR3 is TGTGCCAGCAGCAACCGGGACAGGAATCCTGCAGGAGGAAACACCATATATTTT.

This clonotype was recorded many times. DNA for the CDR3: TGTGCCAGCAGTCGCCCTTCAAGGGCTGGAAACACCATATATTTT. Its protein product is CASSRPSRAGNTIYF. The chain couples TRBV6-1 to TRBJ1-3; D gene ambiguous. Germline CDR1 reads MNHNS; CDR2 reads SASEGT. V gave up 5 bases and J gave up 2 bases, with 13 bases separating them. CDR3 length: 15 residues.

This chain links TRBV20-1 with TRBJ2-6; TRBD2 might be the D (6 bases). There are 13 residues in the CDR3. Germline V gene lookup returns CDR1 DFQATT and CDR2 SNEGSKA (reference sequence). Trimming took 5 bases from V and 1 from J, leaving 6 bases between them. CDR3 sequence (DNA): TGCAGTGCTGGGAGGTCTGGGGCCAACGTCCTGACTTTC. It specifies CSAGRSGANVLTF.

This clonotype was seen repeatedly, ten times or more. The chain has TRBV9 and TRBJ2-7; D is possibly TRBD1 or TRBD2 (5 bases each). The CDR3 loop spans 15 amino acids. The V end lost 0 bases, the J end lost 7 bases, and 17 bases lay between the germline ends. Germline-derived CDR1 and CDR2 are SGDLS and YYNGEE. CDR3 sequence (DNA): TGTGCCAGCAGCGTAGCTACCAGCGGAGAGGGGGAGCAGTACTTC. Protein: CASSVATSGEGEQYF.

The rearrangement joins TRBV7-9 to TRBJ2-1; 9 nucleotides agree with TRBD2. This CDR3 contains 15 residues. Per the germline V gene, CDR1 is SEHNR and CDR2 is FQNEAQ (reference sequence). After removal of 7 bases from V and 7 bases from J, the junction contained 11 bases not matched to a gene. In DNA form, the CDR3 reads TGTGCCAGCAACGGTGGGCCTAGCGGGAAGAATGAGCAGTTCTTC. It is translated as CASNGGPSGKNEQFF.

This clonotype came up many times. V usage is TRBV27 and J usage is TRBJ1-1; D call uncertain. In germline, CDR1 is MNHEY, CDR2 SMNVEV (reference sequence). V was cut by 2 bases and J by 3 bases, with 13 bases left in between. The CDR3 spans 15 residues. Here the CDR3 reads CASSLGAVGDTEAFF. CDR3 coding DNA: TGTGCCAGCAGTTTAGGCGCGGTCGGGGACACTGAAGCTTTCTTT.

This clonotype was observed at least ten times. V gene TRBV5-6 combines with J gene TRBJ2-7, with D possibly TRBD2 on 6 matching bases. Germline assignment: CDR1 SGHDT and CDR2 YYEEEE. The CDR3 runs 14 residues. V shed 3 bases and J shed 7 bases, with 17 bases lying between them. CDR3 loop: CASSSGTGLGEQYF. Written as DNA, the CDR3 is TGTGCCAGCAGCTCAGGGACTGGCCTCGGGGAGCAGTACTTC.

This clonotype was seen at least ten times. The V and J genes are TRBV11-2 and TRBJ2-5; TRBD2 might be the D (6 bases). The V gene lost 6 bases and the J gene lost 2 bases, with 16 bases spanning the gap. Germline V gives CDR1 SGHAT, CDR2 FQNNGV. The CDR3 sequence is 15 residues long. In DNA form, the CDR3 reads TGTGCCAGCAGGTCGATAGCGGCACCTCAAGAGACCCAGTACTTC. The encoded protein is CASRSIAAPQETQYF. Variable domain in full (rest from reference TRBV11-2 and TRBJ2-5): EAGVAQSPRYKIIEKRQSVAFWCNPISGHATLYWYQQILGQGPKLLIQFQNNGVVDDSQLPKDRFSAERLKGVDSTLKIQPAKLEDSAVYLCASRSIAAPQETQYFGPGTRLLVL.

The CDR3: CSAIVQGAGNQPQHF. The DNA of the CDR3 is TGCAGTGCAATCGTACAGGGGGCTGGCAATCAGCCCCAGCATTTT. V usage is TRBV20-1 and J usage is TRBJ1-5, with 9 bases fitting TRBD1. Germline CDR1 reads DFQATT; CDR2 reads SNEGSKA (reference sequence). J gave up 2 bases and V 6 bases, and 8 bases lay outside the gene matches. This CDR3 is built from 15 residues.

The rearrangement uses TRBV11-2 and TRBJ2-7; 10 bases agree with TRBD2. CDR1 is SGHAT and CDR2 is FQNNGV in the germline V gene. The CDR3 spans 14 residues. V shed 5 bases, J shed 6 bases, and the junction held 7 bases outside the gene matches. The CDR3 sequence is CASSKLAGVLEQYF. CDR3 coding DNA: TGTGCCAGCAGCAAGCTAGCGGGAGTTCTCGAGCAGTACTTC. The entire variable domain, with the rest obtained from reference TRBV11-2 and TRBJ2-7, is as follows: EAGVAQSPRYKIIEKRQSVAFWCNPISGHATLYWYQQILGQGPKLLIQFQNNGVVDDSQLPKDRFSAERLKGVDSTLKIQPAKLEDSAVYLCASSKLAGVLEQYFGPGTRLTVT.

This clonotype was detected many times. This chain links TRBV6-6 with TRBJ1-5; D is possibly TRBD1 (5 bases). The V and J ends lost 5 bases and 3 bases respectively, with 17 bases between them. The length of the CDR3 is 16 residues. Germline loops: CDR1 MNHNY, CDR2 SVGAGI (reference sequence). The CDR3 bases are TGTGCCAGCAGTCTTACAGGAGCCCTTTACAATCAGCCCCAGCATTTT. This codes for CASSLTGALYNQPQHF.

In this sample, this clonotype turned up many times. The chain recombines TRBV11-2 with TRBJ2-7; D call uncertain. The CDR3 sequence is 12 residues long. The V end lost 3 bases, the J end lost 5 bases, and 8 bases lay between the germline ends. Germline assignment: CDR1 SGHAT and CDR2 FQNNGV. The CDR3 sequence: CASSFAEDEQYF. In DNA, the CDR3 is TGTGCCAGCAGCTTCGCAGAAGACGAGCAGTACTTC.

The CDR3 DNA sequence: TGCAGTGCTAGACAGGACAGGGTTACCTACAATGAGCAGTTCTTC. This translates into CSARQDRVTYNEQFF. The chain has TRBV20-1 and TRBJ2-1; TRBD1 agrees at 8 bases. The V gene end was trimmed by 2 bases and the J gene end by 2 bases; junction bases not matched to a gene: 5. Germline V gene lookup returns CDR1 DFQATT and CDR2 SNEGSKA (reference sequence). The CDR3 extends over 15 amino acids.

This clonotype has a count of ten or more. The chain combines TRBV25-1 with TRBJ1-4, with TRBD1 identical over 8 bases. The CDR3 has 14 residues. The V and J ends lost 6 bases and 6 bases, in that order; junction bases with no gene match: 6. Germline CDR1 and CDR2: MGHDK and SYGVNS. The CDR3 DNA follows: TGTGCCAGCAGGCACGCAGGGGGCGATGAAAAACTGTTTTTT. Its protein product is CASRHAGGDEKLFF.

This clonotype was recorded many times. The rearrangement uses TRBV20-1 and TRBJ1-1; D unresolved. The CDR3 contains 13 residues. Germline V gives CDR1 DFQATT, CDR2 SNEGSKA (reference sequence). V lost 6 bases and J 4 bases, leaving 15 bases between the germline ends. CDR3 in amino acids: CSATRGGITEAFF. The CDR3 DNA sequence: TGCAGTGCCACGAGAGGAGGGATCACTGAAGCTTTCTTT.

In this sample, this clonotype turned up many times. The chain recombines TRBV9 with TRBJ1-1, with a weak D call TRBD1 (6 bases). V dropped 3 bases and J dropped 4 bases, with 16 bases sitting between them. This CDR3 has 15 residues. Germline CDR1 SGDLS, CDR2 YYNGEE. This chain's CDR3 is CASSGGGGRGTEAFF. The CDR3 DNA reads as TGTGCCAGCAGCGGTGGAGGGGGGCGAGGCACTGAAGCTTTCTTT.

This clonotype appeared many times. The V gene is TRBV5-1, the J gene TRBJ2-7, with 14 bases lining up with TRBD2. This CDR3 has 16 residues. Germline V gives CDR1 SGHRS, CDR2 YFSETQ. The ends lost 3 bases at V and 6 bases at J; junction bases unmatched: 8. CDR3 region: CASSWEGTSGSSEQYF. CDR3 coding DNA: TGCGCCAGCAGCTGGGAGGGGACTAGCGGGAGTAGCGAGCAGTACTTC.

This clonotype was detected only a few times. The chain has TRBV5-1 and TRBJ2-7; TRBD2 matches 9 bases. The CDR3 covers 14 residues. The junction had 5 bases not matched to a gene; V was cut back by 4 bases and J by 3 bases. The V gene's germline CDR1 is SGHRS and CDR2 YFSETQ. The CDR3 region is CASSPGTSSYEQYF. CDR3 DNA: TGCGCCAGCAGCCCTGGGACTAGCAGCTACGAGCAGTACTTC.

As concerns this clonotype: The junction differs from germline at one of its ends, possibly a read error. The chain recombines TRBV12-3 or TRBV12-4 with TRBJ1-1, with D unresolved. The CDR3 sequence is 13 residues long. CDR3 residues: CASSLGPDTEAFF. The CDR3 region has the DNA TGTGCCAGCAGCTTAGGGCCCGACACTGAAGCTTTCTTT.

This clonotype was observed many times. The V gene is TRBV5-1, the J gene TRBJ2-1, with TRBD2 as a possible D gene (6 bases). In germline, CDR1 is SGHRS, CDR2 YFSETQ. CDR3 length: 14 residues. V dropped 3 bases and J dropped 8 bases, with 15 bases sitting between them. The CDR3 DNA reads as TGCGCCAGCAGCTCTGGGACTGGCGGCGATGAGCAGTTCTTC. This gives the protein CASSSGTGGDEQFF.

This clonotype was seen many times. The chain uses TRBV5-1 and TRBJ2-5; no reliable D call. V was trimmed by 0 bases and J by 0 bases, leaving 6 bases between them. The CDR3 runs 14 residues. Germline loops: CDR1 SGHRS, CDR2 YFSETQ. CDR3 in DNA: TGCGCCAGCAGCTTGGGGTCGGACCAAGAGACCCAGTACTTC. Its protein is CASSLGSDQETQYF.

V and J are TRBV21-1 and TRBJ2-3; TRBD1 reflects the table's D call only, with no check against the DNA. TRBV21-1 represents a pseudogene. This CDR3 comprises 16 residues. Here the CDR3 DNA reads TGTGCCAGCAGCAGACGACACGCCAGCCGGGCAGATACGCAGTATTTT. This gives the protein CASSRRHASRADTQYF.

This clonotype was observed a few times. The rearrangement uses TRBV11-3 and TRBJ2-7; D perhaps matches TRBD1 (5 bases). CDR3 length equals 13 residues. The V gene's germline CDR1 is SGHNT and CDR2 YENEEA. V lost 6 bases to trimming and J lost 4 bases, with 13 bases between them. The CDR3 reads CASRTDDRYEQYF. CDR3 bases: TGTGCCAGCAGAACTGATGACAGATACGAGCAGTACTTC.